This T cell receptor (beta chain) originates from a study of T-cell reconstitution after alpha-beta-depleted transplantation in children. Study-wide points: The main origin of T-cell counts and diversity one year after transplant was newly produced T cells.

The TCRbeta library was prepared with unique molecular identifiers. TCRdb reprocessed the PCR reads via MiXCR and lists one record per CDR3 protein. The sample has about 110,000 distinct CDR3 sequences, 5% to 7% seen once. CDR1 is MDHEN, CDR2 SYDVKM, per germline. V was clipped by 6 bases and J by 0 bases; unmatched bases: 14. The CDR3 extends over 18 amino acids. Many counts were recorded for this clonotype. What it recognizes is unknown. The specimen was PBMCs, mostly from graft donor cells, collected 360 days after TCRalphabeta/CD19-depleted stem cell transplant. This TCR derives from a male patient aged 2-9 years who had a stem cell transplant for acute lymphoblastic leukemia, so the T cells may come from the graft donor. The chain links TRBV28 to TRBJ2-7; 10 bases fit TRBD2. The CDR3 loop reads CASSPVGVLAGPSYEQYF. The CDR3 coding sequence is TGTGCCAGCAGCCCCGTGGGGGTACTAGCGGGGCCCTCCTACGAGCAGTACTTC.